The entry below gives a single T cell receptor (beta chain) sequence along with its context. Antigen unknown. The entry originates in a study of blood T cells in healthy people across ages. General study points: Higher diversity, along with more naive CD4+ cells, distinguished long-lived donors from aged donors.

Germline lookup yields CDR1 LGHDT and CDR2 YNNKEL (reference sequence). This CDR3 region has 16 residues. Trimming left V 0 bases short and J 8 bases short, with 14 bases between. Sample-barcoded 5' priming and a J-beta primer mix drove a second PCR of roughly 6 to 12 cycles. Through a template-switch adaptor with 12 random nucleotides, each cDNA molecule received a tag. A single record per CDR3 protein comes from TCRdb applying MiXCR to the 5' RACE reads. In the table there are 700,000 to 950,000 distinct CDR3 sequences, 40% to 45% of which are singletons. The sequence came from a woman aged 55 to 70 in good health. This rearrangement joins TRBV3-1 to TRBJ1-6; no firm D call. The specimen was blood. CDR3 DNA: TGTGCCAGCAGCCAAGATTCTGGCCCTTACGATTCACCCCTCCACTTT. Its translation is CASSQDSGPYDSPLHF.